A single sample is the source of the 26 T cell receptor beta chains below, sequenced in a study of blood T cell repertoires in COVID-19. Profiling relied on immunoSEQ multiplex PCR, and the TCRdb table lists in-frame clones only, not all of them. The sample has under 60,000 clones; 75% to 95% are singletons. The source material was peripheral blood. Source of these receptors: a man in his fifties with active COVID-19.

The chain combines TRBV7-6 with TRBJ2-7; perhaps TRBD2 as D (7 bases). CDR1 and CDR2 (germline): SGHVS, FNYEAQ. The CDR3 is 16 amino acids. The V end was cut by 1 base, the J end by 2 bases, with 15 bases between. CDR3 in amino acids: CASSLETGGSTYEQYF. The CDR3 nucleotides read TGTGCCAGCAGCTTAGAAACGGGGGGCTCTACCTACGAGCAGTACTTC.

The chain employs TRBV3-1 (or the pseudogene TRBV3-2) and TRBJ2-5, with 9 bases aligning to TRBD2. Unmatched junction bases numbered 11, after V lost 4 bases and J lost 5 bases. CDR3 size: 16 residues. Germline assignment: CDR1 LGHDT and CDR2 YNNKEL (reference sequence). CDR3 in amino acids: CASSPGRGSGGETQYF. The CDR3 DNA is TGTGCCAGCAGCCCCGGACGGGGGAGCGGGGGGGAGACCCAGTACTTC.

The genes are TRBV15 and TRBJ2-3; TRBD2 matches at 12 bases. Germline V CDR1 and CDR2: LNHNV, YYDKDF (reference sequence). V gave up 1 base and J gave up 7 bases; unmatched junction bases: 6. This CDR3 contains 16 residues. Written as DNA, the CDR3 is TGTGCCACCAGCAGAGCCCTAGCGGGAGGGACGTATACGCAGTATTTT. It yields the protein CATSRALAGGTYTQYF.

CDR3 sequence reads: CASSPSGVIQYF. CDR3 sequence (DNA): TGTGCCAGCAGCCCCTCGGGGGTGATCCAGTACTTC. V usage is TRBV7-6 and J usage is TRBJ2-5; a possible D gene is TRBD2 (6 bases). CDR1 is SGHVS and CDR2 is FNYEAQ in the germline V gene. V lost 5 bases to trimming and J lost 10 bases, with 14 bases between them. CDR3 length: 12 amino acids.

The chain recombines TRBV20-1 with TRBJ2-5; unclear D gene. Trimming pared 5 bases from V and 2 bases from J, leaving 6 bases between. CDR1 and CDR2 (germline): DFQATT, SNEGSKA (reference sequence). CDR3 length: 11 amino acids. The DNA for the CDR3 is TGCAGTGCTTGGCGGCAAGAGACCCAGTACTTC. This sequence encodes CSAWRQETQYF.

This clone was found a few times. The CDR3 bases are TGTGCCAGCAGCCCCGGGACAAATACGCAGTATTTT. Translating it yields CASSPGTNTQYF. The chain couples TRBV5-5 to TRBJ2-3; possibly TRBD1 for D (6 bases). The CDR3 is made up of 12 amino acids. The V gene lost 4 bases and the J gene lost 7 bases, with 10 bases spanning the gap. Germline loops: CDR1 SGHKS, CDR2 YYEKEE (reference sequence).

V usage is TRBV29-1 and J usage is TRBJ2-5; the D gene is possibly TRBD1 (5 bases). The CDR3 is 11 residues long. Germline V CDR1 and CDR2: SQVTM, ANQGSEA. With 7 bases removed from V and 4 bases from J, the gap between germline ends came to 10 bases. CDR3 nucleotides: TGCAGCGGCCGGCAGGGAGAGACCCAGTACTTC. Encoded protein: CSGRQGETQYF.

V usage is TRBV6-1 and J usage is TRBJ2-7; D is undetermined. Trimming cost V 0 bases and J 2 bases, with 11 bases left between them. The CDR3 is made up of 15 amino acids. Germline V CDR1 and CDR2: MNHNS, SASEGT. The CDR3 loop is CASSEAIGAPYEQYF. The CDR3 DNA is TGTGCCAGCAGTGAAGCGATCGGAGCTCCCTACGAGCAGTACTTC.

This chain joins TRBV9 and TRBJ2-2; D is unclear. Germline-derived CDR1 and CDR2 are SGDLS and YYNGEE. CDR3 size: 15 residues. The ends were cut back, 0 bases at V and 1 base at J, with 7 bases in the middle. In DNA form, the CDR3 reads TGTGCCAGCAGCGTAGTCGCAGGGAACACCGGGGAGCTGTTTTTT. It encodes CASSVVAGNTGELFF.

The gene calls are TRBV7-9 and TRBJ1-5, with D possibly matching TRBD1 (6 bases). This CDR3 spans 14 amino acids. V was cut by 2 bases and J by 6 bases, with 11 bases left in between. The germline V gene has CDR1 SEHNR and CDR2 FQNEAQ (reference sequence). The CDR3 reads CASSLSGVGQPQHF. CDR3 sequence (DNA): TGTGCCAGCAGCTTATCAGGGGTAGGTCAGCCCCAGCATTTT.

The chain couples TRBV3-1 (or the pseudogene TRBV3-2) to TRBJ2-1; 11 bases are shared with TRBD2. Trimming removed 3 bases from V and 4 bases from J; junction bases left unmatched: 8. CDR1 is LGHDT, CDR2 YNNKEL, per germline (reference sequence). The CDR3 has 17 residues. CDR3 in DNA: TGTGCCAGCAGCCATGATCTAGCGGGGGGCGTATACAATGAGCAGTTCTTC. It codes for CASSHDLAGGVYNEQFF.

This clone was found once. V gene TRBV7-2 combines with J gene TRBJ2-2; possible D gene TRBD1, 6 bases. The CDR3 totals 16 residues. The germline V gene encodes CDR1 SGHTA and CDR2 FQGNSA. Trimming removed 1 base at V and 2 bases at J, with 11 bases between. The CDR3 region has the DNA TGTGCCAGCAGCTTAGTTCGGACAGATAACACCGGGGAGCTGTTTTTT. Protein product: CASSLVRTDNTGELFF.

The chain uses TRBV7-9 and TRBJ2-6; D unresolved. The CDR3 is 15 residues long. Germline-derived CDR1 and CDR2 are SEHNR and FQNEAQ (reference sequence). V was trimmed by 5 bases and J by 0 bases, leaving 8 bases between them. DNA of the CDR3: TGTGCCAGCAGCCGACTGAACTCTGGGGCCAACGTCCTGACTTTC. It yields the protein CASSRLNSGANVLTF.

This clone has a handful of counts. The chain links TRBV2 to TRBJ2-7, with D possibly matching TRBD1 (5 bases). Germline V lookup: CDR1 SNHLY, CDR2 FYNNEI. V dropped 6 bases and J dropped 0 bases, with 9 bases sitting between them. The CDR3 consists of 13 residues. DNA for the CDR3: TGTGCCAGCAGCCCCGGACACTCCTACGAGCAGTACTTC. Encoded protein: CASSPGHSYEQYF.

This clone was seen only once. The V and J genes are TRBV9 and TRBJ2-3, with D perhaps TRBD2 (6 bases). Germline values: CDR1 SGDLS, CDR2 YYNGEE. The V end lost 2 bases, the J end lost 4 bases, and 11 bases lay between the germline ends. The CDR3 has 14 residues. This chain's CDR3 is CASSVLSGSDTQYF. As DNA, the CDR3 is TGTGCCAGCAGCGTCCTAAGCGGGTCAGATACGCAGTATTTT.

This clone was seen just once. This chain joins TRBV19 and TRBJ1-2; the D gene is possibly TRBD1 (5 bases). The CDR3 totals 15 residues. V was pared by 5 bases and J by 3 bases, with 16 bases between. The germline V gene has CDR1 LNHDA and CDR2 SQIVND (reference sequence). The CDR3 coding sequence is TGTGCCAGTAGTCTGCAGGCGGGGGATGACTATGGCTACACCTTC. Translating gives CASSLQAGDDYGYTF.

The V and J genes are TRBV5-4 and TRBJ1-2; D not resolved. The V end was cut by 2 bases, the J end by 1 base, with 12 bases between. Germline CDR1 and CDR2: SGHNT and YYREEE (reference sequence). The CDR3 extends over 15 amino acids. The DNA for the CDR3 is TGTGCCAGCAGCTTAAACCCAGGTGTTAACTATGGCTACACCTTC. Translating gives CASSLNPGVNYGYTF.

The chain is built from TRBV7-2 and TRBJ2-7; TRBD1 matches at 9 bases. The CDR3 length is 15 residues. Germline CDR1 SGHTA, CDR2 FQGNSA. The ends lost 2 bases at V and 2 bases at J; junction bases unmatched: 4. The CDR3 nucleotides are TGTGCCAGCAGCTTAAGGACAGGGGCGGCCTACGAGCAGTACTTC. Translating it yields CASSLRTGAAYEQYF.

The V call is TRBV7-2, the J call TRBJ2-2, with 10 bases fitting TRBD2. This CDR3 comprises 16 residues. J gave up 4 bases and V 1 base, and 3 bases lay outside the gene matches. The germline gives CDR1 SGHTA, CDR2 FQGNSA. CDR3 coding DNA: TGTGCCAGCAGCTTAGGTCGACTAGCGGGCACCGGGGAGCTGTTTTTT. It yields the protein CASSLGRLAGTGELFF.

The chain links TRBV5-4 to TRBJ2-5; 7 positions agree with TRBD2. Trimming at V came to 3 bases and at J to 5 bases, leaving 4 bases not matched to a gene. The length of the CDR3 is 13 residues. Germline V gene lookup returns CDR1 SGHNT and CDR2 YYREEE (reference sequence). CDR3 protein: CASSSTAGETQYF. CDR3 in DNA: TGTGCCAGCAGCTCGACAGCGGGGGAGACCCAGTACTTC.

This CDR3 is CAWSVGRGDSPLHF. DNA of the CDR3: TGTGCCTGGAGTGTTGGTAGGGGTGATTCACCCCTCCACTTT. The V call is TRBV30, the J call TRBJ1-6, with D maybe TRBD1 (5 bases). Germline CDR1 and CDR2: GTSNPN and SVGIG (reference sequence). The CDR3 loop spans 14 amino acids. The V gene lost 0 bases and the J gene lost 8 bases, with 11 bases spanning the gap.

This clone was recorded once. The V call is TRBV23-1, the J call TRBJ2-1; TRBD2 agrees at 8 bases. TRBV23-1 is noted as an ORF with a role that remains uncertain. The CDR3 is made up of 14 amino acids. The trim removed 8 bases at V and 3 bases at J, leaving 6 bases unmatched. CDR3 region: CASPGGRNYNEQFF. CDR3 DNA: TGCGCCAGCCCAGGCGGGAGGAACTACAATGAGCAGTTCTTC.

This CDR3 is CATSDFNSGGFSTDTQYF. CDR3 sequence (DNA): TGTGCCACCAGTGATTTCAATAGCGGGGGATTTAGCACAGATACGCAGTATTTT. This chain connects TRBV24-1 to TRBJ2-3, with TRBD2 matching over 9 bases. V dropped 1 base and J dropped 0; count of bases not matched to a gene: 7. Germline CDR1 reads KGHDR; CDR2 reads SFDVKD. The CDR3 totals 18 residues.

The V gene is TRBV27, the J gene TRBJ1-2; possibly TRBD1 for D (6 bases). This CDR3 has 13 residues. Trimming took 6 bases from V and 4 from J, leaving 12 bases between them. CDR1 and CDR2 from the germline V gene are MNHEY and SMNVEV (reference sequence). The CDR3 loop is CASSVQGAYGYTF. CDR3 DNA sequence: TGTGCCAGCAGCGTACAGGGTGCCTATGGCTACACCTTC.

V usage is TRBV21-1 and J usage is TRBJ1-1; the DNA was not compared with TRBD1, the D call given in the table. TRBV21-1 is a known pseudogene. The CDR3 consists of 16 residues. In DNA form, the CDR3 reads TGTGCCAGGGGCCGAGGGGACAGGGTAATGGCGACTGAAGCTTTCTTT. Translating it yields CARGRGDRVMATEAFF.

The rearrangement joins TRBV14 to TRBJ2-2, with D possibly TRBD1 on 5 matching bases. The V gene's germline CDR1 is SGHDN and CDR2 FVKESK. V gave up 7 bases and J gave up 3 bases, with 12 bases separating them. The CDR3 is made up of 14 amino acids. The CDR3 region has the DNA TGTGCCAGCAACAGCAGGGTACACACCGGGGAGCTGTTTTTT. Residues: CASNSRVHTGELFF.